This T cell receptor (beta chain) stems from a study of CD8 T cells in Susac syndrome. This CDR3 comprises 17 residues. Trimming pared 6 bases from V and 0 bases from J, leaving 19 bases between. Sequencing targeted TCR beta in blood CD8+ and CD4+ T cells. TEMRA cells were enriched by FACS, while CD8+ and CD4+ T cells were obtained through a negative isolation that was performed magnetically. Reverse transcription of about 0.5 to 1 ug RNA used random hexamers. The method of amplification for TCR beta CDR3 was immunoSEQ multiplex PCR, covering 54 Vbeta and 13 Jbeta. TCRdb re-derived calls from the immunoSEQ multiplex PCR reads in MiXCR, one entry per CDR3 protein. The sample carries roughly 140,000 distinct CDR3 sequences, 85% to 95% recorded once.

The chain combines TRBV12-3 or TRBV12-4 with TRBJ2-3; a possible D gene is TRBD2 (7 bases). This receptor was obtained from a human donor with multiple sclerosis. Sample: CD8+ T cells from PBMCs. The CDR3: CASRGPLGGASTDTQYF. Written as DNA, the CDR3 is TGTGCCAGCAGGGGCCCTCTGGGGGGGGCTAGCACAGATACGCAGTATTTT.